This T cell receptor beta chain was sequenced during a study of Ad26.COV2.S vaccination and SARS-CoV-2 variants (dated by TCRdb to the early 2020s). Regarding the research as a whole: Donors in the vaccine arm were drawn from COV1001, a multicentre, randomized, double-blind, placebo-controlled phase I-IIa trial testing Ad26.COV2.S in healthy adults. Ad26.COV2.S was administered intramuscularly at a dose of 5x10^10 or 1x10^11 viral particles, either as one shot or as two shots given 56 days apart. TCRbeta repertoire sequencing served as the tool for gauging how specific and how broad the SARS-CoV-2-reactive T cell receptors were following Ad26.COV2.S vaccination. A total of some 30 samples were included in the TCR-sequenced set, comprising approximately 20 Ad26.COV2.S vaccine recipients, 5 placebo recipients and 8 SARS-CoV-2 convalescent individuals. Trial participants were randomized into five groups of five: low-dose or high-dose Ad26.COV2.S given once or twice, or placebo on both occasions. Investigators remained blinded to trial group allocation during experiments and outcome assessment. Study-level results and caveats: The study was not powered for comparison of responses between vaccine doses or regimens. Non-spike TCR breadth was comparable between vaccine and placebo recipients, consistent with the vaccine containing only spike. It was noted by the authors that total T cell responses may have been underestimated by the TCR breadth and depth analyses. Substantial breadth of spike-specific CD8+ and CD4+ T cell responses was reported after vaccination. Higher spike-specific TCR breadth was observed in Ad26.COV2.S recipients than in placebo recipients (P = 0.0014).

The immunoSEQ Assay was the method used to sequence TCRbeta CDR3 regions. After extraction, genomic DNA underwent amplification by bias-controlled multiplex PCR, followed by high-throughput sequencing. From the authors' description of their analysis: To quantify the absolute abundance of every unique TCRbeta CDR3 region, sequences were collapsed and filtered. Usable DNA was measured by amplifying reference genes present in all nucleated cells, and TCRbeta template counts were normalized to that usable DNA to estimate T cell fraction. Repertoire TCRs were annotated as SARS-CoV-2-specific by exact matching of V gene, CDR3 amino acid sequence and J gene to a known reactive TCR set. The reference SARS-CoV-2 TCR set was obtained from MIRA and was filtered for enrichment in COVID-19-positive ImmuneCODE repertoires, whereby public or cross-reactive TCRs were removed. Based on the MIRA antigens, annotated TCRs were further analysed at the level of specific ORF or position within ORF. Breadth was defined as the number of annotated unique rearrangements divided by the total number of unique productive rearrangements, and depth was defined as the summed frequency of the annotated unique rearrangements. TCR breadth was compared between groups using two-sided Wilcoxon rank-sum tests. TCRdb limited this immuneACCESS table to in-frame rearrangements with V and J called. A share of clones is missing; checked studies link under half to unresolved V genes, and the rest is unexplained. That table furnishes V, J and clone size, whereas the DNA furnished D and trimming. The sample yields roughly 420,000 clones; 85% to 90% were counted once. The ten most abundant clones make up about 2.4% of the sample.

Explained via the paper, the treatment or condition label denotes: roughly 18 received Ad26.COV2.S at low or high dose, single or two shots; about 5 received placebo; per-sample allocation not given. For vaccine and placebo recipients, repertoires were sequenced using samples collected on day 63 after the first injection. In Cohort 1b, roughly 25 adults aged 18-55 years were enrolled at a single site in Boston, USA, between 29 July and 7 August 2020. Ad26.COV2.S consisted of a replication-incompetent adenovirus type 26 vector by which a prefusion-stabilized SARS-CoV-2 spike protein from the original Wuhan strain was expressed. The CDR3 contains 13 residues, cysteine and phenylalanine counted. Kept here is only the CDR3 DNA, which spans 39 bases and is read in frame from base 1. Trimming accounts for 11 bases at V and 4 bases at J, while the number of junction bases matched to no gene is 9. From a lookup of the germline V gene, CDR1 and CDR2 are SGHVS and FQNEAQ.

Note on this clone: Its antigen specificity is not known. No base qualities exist here, and no much larger clone lies one base off it.

The sequence links TRBV7-8 to TRBJ2-3; 7 middle bases align to TRBD1. This receptor was identified in a person between 18 and 59 years old who received the Ad26.COV2.S COVID-19 vaccine or a placebo. This sample comprised peripheral blood, obtained in a trial of Ad26.COV2.S vaccine versus placebo. The CDR3 protein is CASDRVLSDTQYF. The sequence in DNA is TGTGCCTCCGACAGGGTTCTTTCAGATACGCAGTATTTT.